These T cell receptor beta chains were read from a single sample in a study of cytomegalovirus exposure and HLA in healthy donors. Clones were sequenced by immunoSEQ multiplex PCR, and TCRdb holds only the in-frame ones, with some missing. The sample yields 220,000 or so clones, around 90% seen once. Sample: PBMCs. The receptors here all came from a woman younger than 30 in good health and CMV-seronegative. Both conserved end residues are part of each CDR3. A D gene is named only where the DNA matches it firmly. Rows give clone size only sometimes, using once, few, many, or a class for an expanded clone.

j_call d_call v_call clone_size cdr3_nt cdr3_aa
TRBJ2-7 TRBD1 TRBV5-1 few TGCGCCAGCAGCTTCATCGGGACAGGGTCAACCGAGCAGTACTTC CASSFIGTGSTEQYF
TRBJ2-2 NA TRBV30 NA TGTGCCTGGAGTAGCGGACCGAACACCGGGGAGCTGTTTTTT CAWSSGPNTGELFF
TRBJ2-7 TRBD2 TRBV6-1 NA TGTGCCAGCAGGCGGACTAGCGGCCTCGAGGGCGAGCAGTACTTC CASRRTSGLEGEQYF
TRBJ2-2 TRBD2 TRBV5-1 NA TGCGCCAGCATCCTGCGCCCTAGACTAGCGGGAGGGAGGCCGAACACCGGGGAGCTGTTTTTT CASILRPRLAGGRPNTGELFF
TRBJ2-1 NA TRBV11-2 NA TGTGCCAGCAGCTTTGGCCTAGGGGCCTACAATGAGCAGTTCTTC CASSFGLGAYNEQFF
TRBJ2-7 TRBD2 TRBV30 NA TGTGCCTGGAGTGCAACCACAGCGGGACCGTCGCGCGAGCAGTACTTC CAWSATTAGPSREQYF
TRBJ2-2 NA TRBV5-6 NA TGTGCCAGCAGCTTTTTACAGGCCCTAGGTGGCGGGGAGCTGTTTTTT CASSFLQALGGGELFF
TRBJ2-5 TRBD1 TRBV2 NA TGTGCCAGCAGCATGACAGGGATCCAAGAGACCCAGTACTTC CASSMTGIQETQYF
TRBJ2-2 NA TRBV19 NA TGTGCCAGTACGGGATCCGGGGAGCTGTTTTTT CASTGSGELFF
TRBJ1-2 TRBD1 TRBV6-5 NA TGTGCCAGCAGTTACGCGGACAGGGGGAGGCTCTATGGCTACACCTTC CASSYADRGRLYGYTF
TRBJ2-1 TRBD2 TRBV6-1 NA TGTGCCAGCAGGGGGGGACTACATTACAATGAGCAGTTCTTC CASRGGLHYNEQFF
TRBJ2-7 TRBD1 TRBV5-6 NA TGTGCCAGCAGCTCACGGACAGGTATATGGTACGAGCAGTACTTC CASSSRTGIWYEQYF
TRBJ2-3 NA TRBV30 once TGTGCCGGCTACAGGGTTACGGAAACAGATACGCAGTATTTT CAGYRVTETDTQYF
TRBJ2-3 TRBD2 TRBV10-1 NA TGCGCCAGCAGCCAGGGACTAGCGGATACTACGCAGTATTTT CASSQGLADTTQYF
TRBJ1-5 TRBD1 TRBV11-2 NA TGTGCCAGCAGCTCGGGACAGATAAATCAGCCCCAGCATTTT CASSSGQINQPQHF
TRBJ2-2 NA TRBV29-1 NA TGCAGCGTTGGTGAGACAGTGAACACCGGGGAGCTGTTTTTT CSVGETVNTGELFF
TRBJ2-3 TRBD1 TRBV28 NA TGTGCCAGCAGCCCGACAGGGATGGGCACAGATACGCAGTATTTT CASSPTGMGTDTQYF
TRBJ2-1 TRBD2 TRBV28 NA TGTGCCAGCAGTGGGACTAGCGTACACTACAATGAGCAGTTCTTC CASSGTSVHYNEQFF
TRBJ1-5 NA TRBV27 NA TGTGCCAGCAGTCCCCGGTTCAGGGATCCCCAGCATTTT CASSPRFRDPQHF
TRBJ1-1 NA TRBV30 NA TGTGCCTGGAGTCCCGAGGGTGGCAGAGAAGCTTTCTTT CAWSPEGGREAFF
TRBJ2-1 NA TRBV28 NA TGTGCCAGCAGTTTTAGGGTCCGGGGGAATGAGCAGTTCTTC CASSFRVRGNEQFF
TRBJ1-1 NA TRBV5-1 NA TGCGCCAGCAGCTCGGTGATAACTAAAGGCACTGAAGCTTTCTTT CASSSVITKGTEAFF
TRBJ2-3 TRBD2 TRBV5-6 NA TGTGCCAGCAGCCAAACTAGCGGGAGGACCGATACGCAGTATTTT CASSQTSGRTDTQYF
TRBJ1-1 NA TRBV27 NA TGTGCCAGTCTCACTTTTGCGGGTGCGAACACTGAAGCTTTCTTT CASLTFAGANTEAFF
TRBJ1-3 NA TRBV19 few TGTGCCAGTAGTCCCGACGGGAGAAACACCATATATTTT CASSPDGRNTIYF
TRBJ1-6 TRBD1 TRBV6-1 NA TGTGCCAGCAGTGCTGGGGACAGGGACTCACCCCTCCACTTT CASSAGDRDSPLHF
TRBJ2-2 NA TRBV27 NA NA CASSFGSGTSGTWVFF
TRBJ1-2 NA TRBV12-5 NA TGTGCTAGTGGTTTGGTATTGGGGCAGGGTCATGGCTACACCTTC CASGLVLGQGHGYTF
TRBJ1-5 NA TRBV19 NA TGTGCCAGTAGTCTTATAAATCAGCCCCAGCATTTT CASSLINQPQHF
TRBJ1-1 NA TRBV5-5 NA TGTGCCAGCAGCTATACAGGGCTTGCCACTGAAGCTTTCTTT CASSYTGLATEAFF
TRBJ1-5 NA TRBV27 NA TGTGCCAGCAGTTTATCGCGAGCGAATCAGCCCCAGCATTTT CASSLSRANQPQHF
TRBJ2-1 NA TRBV7-9 NA TGTGCCAGCAGCTTTTTGAGGGATGGTGAGCAGTTCTTC CASSFLRDGEQFF
TRBJ2-5 NA TRBV2 NA TGTGCCAGCAGTGAAGAGCCAGGAGGGGAGACCCAGTACTTC CASSEEPGGETQYF
TRBJ1-4 NA TRBV27 NA TGTGCCAGCAGTTCAGGCCTCACAGGGATTAATGAAAAACTGTTTTTT CASSSGLTGINEKLFF
TRBJ1-3 TRBD1 TRBV9 once TGTGCCAGCAGCACCTCCTCAGGGGGCTTTGGAAACACCATATATTTT CASSTSSGGFGNTIYF
TRBJ1-3 NA TRBV11-2 NA TGTGCCAGCAGCAAACAGAGCTCTGGAAACACCATATATTTT CASSKQSSGNTIYF
TRBJ2-1 TRBD2 TRBV7-2 few TGTGCCAGCAGCGACGGACTAGCGGGAGGACGGAATGAGCAGTTCTTC CASSDGLAGGRNEQFF
TRBJ2-3 NA TRBV11-3 NA TGTGCCAGCAGCTTAACCGGCAGTAGCGCAGATACGCAGTATTTT CASSLTGSSADTQYF
TRBJ1-2 NA TRBV4-1 NA TGCGCCAGCAGCCAAGGGACACAAGGATGGGGCTATGGCTACACCTTC CASSQGTQGWGYGYTF
TRBJ1-2 NA TRBV30 NA TGTGCCTGGAGTGCAGTTAACTATGGCTACACCTTC CAWSAVNYGYTF
TRBJ2-7 NA TRBV7-9 NA TGTGCCAGCAGCTTAGGGGTAGGGGTCTACGAGCAGTACTTC CASSLGVGVYEQYF
TRBJ2-1 NA TRBV5-1 NA TGCGCCAGCAGCGTTTATAATGAGCAGTTCTTC CASSVYNEQFF
TRBJ2-1 NA TRBV28 once TGTGCCAGCAGTCTCCTAAGCTCCTACAATGAGCAGTTCTTC CASSLLSSYNEQFF
TRBJ2-3 NA TRBV10-1 NA TGCGCCAGCAGTGAGACAGGGATTCCAGATACGCAGTATTTT CASSETGIPDTQYF
TRBJ1-2 TRBD1 TRBV29-1 NA TGCAGCGTTGAAAGGGACAGGGTCAATGGCTACACCTTC CSVERDRVNGYTF
TRBJ1-5 NA TRBV30 NA TGTGCCTGGTTTTTTAGGCGGCTCAATCAGCCCCAGCATTTT CAWFFRRLNQPQHF
TRBJ1-2 NA TRBV7-3 NA TGTGCCAGCAGCCCCTCGCCACCACCCATTAACCGGGAGGGCTATGGCTACACCTTC CASSPSPPPINREGYGYTF
TRBJ1-2 NA TRBV6-6 NA TGTGCCAGCAGTTACTCAACGGGAAAGCGGGGCTACACCTTC CASSYSTGKRGYTF
TRBJ2-7 TRBD2 TRBV9 NA TGTGCCAGCAGCCCCCTAGCGGGAGCTGGGTACGAGCAGTACTTC CASSPLAGAGYEQYF
TRBJ1-4 NA TRBV5-1 NA TGCGCCAGCAGCTTTGGCACTCGGGGATGGGATGAAAAACTGTTTTTT CASSFGTRGWDEKLFF
TRBJ2-1 TRBD2 TRBV9 NA TGTGCCAGCAGCGTAGGCGGGAGTGAGTACAATGAGCAGTTCTTC CASSVGGSEYNEQFF
TRBJ2-7 TRBD1 TRBV4-1 once TGCGCCAGCAGCCAAGATCGGACGGGACAGGGGGCCTACGAGCAGTACTTC CASSQDRTGQGAYEQYF
TRBJ2-7 TRBD2 TRBV6-1 NA TGTGCCAACAGTGAAGTTGGGGGGGGCGAGCAGTACTTC CANSEVGGGEQYF
TRBJ2-1 TRBD2 TRBV11-2 NA TGTGCCAGCAGCTTAAGCGGGAAAAACAATGAGCAGTTCTTC CASSLSGKNNEQFF
TRBJ1-3 NA TRBV28 NA TGTGCCAGCAGTTTAGCCCAGGGGAGCGTTGGAAACACCATATATTTT CASSLAQGSVGNTIYF
TRBJ1-2 NA TRBV6-5 once TGTGCCAGCAGTCCCGGGTCTTCCCCGTATGGCTACACCTTC CASSPGSSPYGYTF
TRBJ1-2 TRBD1 TRBV6-1 NA TGTGCCAGCAGTGGGGCCGACAGGGAATATGGCTACACCTTC CASSGADREYGYTF
TRBJ1-1 TRBD1 TRBV2 once TGTGCCAGCAGTGTACAGGGGCGAAAGAACACTGAAGCTTTCTTT CASSVQGRKNTEAFF